This is a list of T cell receptor beta chains from one sample in a study of shared clonotypes between healthy human individuals. Sequenced by immunoSEQ multiplex PCR; TCRdb stores in-frame clones only, minus some. The repertoire includes 850,000 to 1,100,000 clones, 70% to 80% of them detected once, and 0.89% sits in the top ten. Sequenced input: memory CD4+ T cells from PBMCs. The receptors stem from a man aged 18 to 30 in good health. Some clones in this sample may be carry-over from other donors' samples. Each CDR3 is given without its conserved first and last residue.

cdr3_length: 13; j_call: TRBJ1-5; v_call: TRBV5-8; cdr3_aa: ASSPGKSRNQPQH
cdr3_length: 10; j_call: TRBJ2-7; v_call: TRBV28; cdr3_aa: ASKPTYYEQY
cdr3_length: 15; j_call: TRBJ2-3; v_call: TRBV10-3; cdr3_aa: AISESTSGNGIDTQY
cdr3_length: 11; j_call: TRBJ1-2; v_call: TRBV25-1; cdr3_aa: ASSLGQSYGYT
cdr3_length: 12; j_call: TRBJ2-7; v_call: TRBV29-1; cdr3_aa: SVVWGGTAYEQY
cdr3_length: 10; j_call: TRBJ2-1; v_call: TRBV28; cdr3_aa: ASTKVGGEQF
cdr3_length: 9; j_call: TRBJ2-1; v_call: TRBV5-6; cdr3_aa: ASSLAGEQF
cdr3_length: 11; j_call: TRBJ1-4; v_call: TRBV5-1; cdr3_aa: ASSLDPNEKLF
cdr3_length: 17; j_call: TRBJ2-1; v_call: TRBV7-9; cdr3_aa: ASSFRYPDLLISYNEQF
cdr3_length: 15; j_call: TRBJ1-4; v_call: TRBV18; cdr3_aa: ASSPGTGVRTNEKLF
cdr3_length: 12; j_call: TRBJ2-2; v_call: TRBV6-5; cdr3_aa: ASRRQGATGELF
cdr3_length: 13; j_call: TRBJ2-7; v_call: TRBV30; cdr3_aa: AWSRGQGLVEEQY
cdr3_length: 10; j_call: TRBJ2-1; v_call: TRBV5-1; cdr3_aa: ASSLMGNEQF